Given below is one TCR beta chain in context. The antigen is not known. The source of the sample is a study of T-cell reconstitution after alpha-beta-depleted transplantation in children. Whole-study results and caveats: It was surviving recipient T cells and thymic progenitors that gave some patients high TCRbeta diversity at day 60. T-cell counts and diversity were attributed mostly to newly produced T cells one year after transplant. Where alpha-beta T cells came from about two months after transplant was reportedly several hundred expanded graft clones.

Between the trimmed V and J ends, which lost 3 bases and 5 bases, there was a span of 8 bases. CDR3 size: 14 residues. Germline V gene sequence: CDR1 LGHDT, CDR2 YNNKEL (reference sequence). Using unique molecular identifiers, the investigators prepared the TCRbeta library. TCRdb redid the calling of the PCR reads with MiXCR, one entry per CDR3 protein. Here the sample spans roughly 310,000 distinct CDR3 sequences, approximately 23% being singletons. This rearrangement joins TRBV3-1 to TRBJ1-6; weak D call: TRBD1 (6 bases). The sample was PBMCs, mostly from graft donor cells, taken 180 days after TCRalphabeta/CD19-depleted stem cell transplant. The TCR sequence derives from a male patient between 5 and 17 years old who had a stem cell transplant for acute lymphoblastic leukemia, so the T cells may come from the graft donor. CDR3 DNA sequence: TGTGCCAGCAGCCATGGACAGCATAATTCACCCCTCCACTTT. This sequence encodes CASSHGQHNSPLHF.